This TCR beta chain came from a study of cytomegalovirus exposure and HLA in healthy donors. Overall study findings and caveats: High sensitivity and specificity were reportedly achieved when the classifier diagnosed cytomegalovirus status. Some TCR beta chains (roughly 150 of them) were listed as cytomegalovirus-associated.

TCRdb's table, derived via immunoSEQ multiplex PCR, lists solely in-frame clones and lacks some. The table lists 100,000 to 150,000 clones, around nine tenths of them singletons, with under 2% in the top ten. Separate from the approximately 670-subject first cohort, the approximately 130-subject validation cohort was the one that the donors belonged to. Concerning this clone: What it recognizes is unknown.

Trimming removed 5 bases from V and 1 base from J; junction bases left unmatched: 3. The CDR3 is 15 amino acids. Germline V gene data show CDR1 as MNHEY and CDR2 as SVGAGI. The rearrangement links TRBV6-5 to TRBJ2-5; 11 nucleotides line up with TRBD2. This TCR was sampled from a woman aged 18 to 35 in good health and CMV-seronegative. The sample consisted of PBMCs. The DNA of the CDR3 is TGTGCCAGCAGTCCCGGGACTAGCGGCCAAGAGACCCAGTACTTC. This gives the protein CASSPGTSGQETQYF.